The rows below give T cell receptor beta chains drawn from one sample of a study of OX40 agonist ivuxolimab in advanced cancers. Profiling relied on immunoSEQ multiplex PCR, and the TCRdb table lists in-frame clones only, not all of them. This table has about 33,000 clones, approximately 88% appearing once. This specimen was CD4+ or CD8+ T cells sorted from blood, taken in a trial of the OX40 agonist ivuxolimab. The receptors stem from an adult with an advanced solid tumor such as melanoma, head and neck, liver or kidney cancer. Each CDR3 is given with its conserved first and last residue. A D gene is named only where the DNA matches it firmly. A row's size may be missing; if present it is once, few, many or a size class.

TRBV5-6	-	TRBD2	TRBJ2-1	CASSRTPSGGPRNEQFF	TGTGCCAGCAGCCGCACGCCTTCGGGAGGGCCCAGAAATGAGCAGTTCTTC
TRBV4-3	-	-	TRBJ1-4	CASSSSGEKLFF	TGCGCCAGCAGCTCCTCGGGAGAAAAACTGTTTTTT
TRBV7-9	few	-	TRBJ2-3	CASSSPGGENRNTQYF	TGTGCCAGCAGCTCCCCGGGTGGGGAGAATAGGAATACGCAGTATTTT
TRBV27	few	-	TRBJ2-7	CASSFSQRTEQYF	TGTGCCAGCAGTTTCAGTCAGCGAACGGAGCAGTACTTC
TRBV9	-	-	TRBJ2-1	CASSPPGWNEQFF	TGTGCCAGCAGCCCCCCAGGGTGGAATGAGCAGTTCTTC
TRBV19	-	-	TRBJ2-7	CASSPSGGPYEQYF	TGTGCCAGTAGCCCCAGCGGAGGTCCCTACGAGCAGTACTTC
TRBV28	once	-	TRBJ2-3	CASSLGRAGTDTQYF	TGTGCCAGCAGCCTCGGGCGGGCCGGCACAGATACGCAGTATTTT
TRBV28	-	-	TRBJ1-4	CASSAFMEVGEKLFF	TGTGCCAGCAGTGCCTTCATGGAGGTAGGGGAAAAACTGTTTTTT
TRBV28	-	-	TRBJ2-1	CASRGPGHNEQFF	TGTGCCAGTCGGGGACCCGGACACAATGAGCAGTTCTTC
TRBV27	once	TRBD2	TRBJ2-3	CASSPWTSGSDTQYF	TGTGCCAGCAGTCCGTGGACTAGCGGTTCAGATACGCAGTATTTT
TRBV11-2	few	-	TRBJ1-2	CASSLDPGRNYGYTF	TGTGCCAGCAGCTTGGATCCAGGGAGAAACTATGGCTACACCTTC
TRBV5-1	-	-	TRBJ1-1	CASSLSITAEAFF	TGCGCCAGCAGCTTATCCATTACCGCTGAAGCTTTCTTT
TRBV27	-	-	TRBJ2-1	CASSLPPGLRSYNEQFF	TGTGCCAGCAGTTTACCTCCCGGCTTACGCTCCTACAATGAGCAGTTCTTC
TRBV5-8	-	TRBD2	TRBJ2-5	CASSLGTSGGPYQETQYF	TGTGCCAGCAGCTTGGGTACTAGCGGGGGACCGTACCAAGAGACCCAGTACTTC
TRBV28	-	-	TRBJ1-1	CASSSTEAFF	TGTGCCAGCAGCTCGACTGAAGCTTTCTTT
TRBV6-1	-	-	TRBJ1-2	CASMAGPNPYYGYTF	TGTGCCAGCATGGCCGGGCCCAATCCTTACTATGGCTACACCTTC
TRBV30	-	-	TRBJ2-3	CAWTGTRALQDTQYF	TGTGCCTGGACCGGGACTCGGGCTTTGCAGGATACGCAGTATTTT
TRBV19	-	TRBD2	TRBJ2-3	CASSISGRFTDTQYF	TGTGCCAGTAGTATAAGCGGGAGGTTCACAGATACGCAGTATTTT
TRBV11-2	few	-	TRBJ2-3	CASSLSEGLTDTQYF	TGTGCCAGCAGCTTGAGTGAGGGGCTGACAGATACGCAGTATTTT
TRBV29-1	-	-	TRBJ2-2	CSVEDGLTEPNTGELFF	TGCAGCGTTGAAGATGGTTTAACAGAACCGAACACCGGGGAGCTGTTTTTT
TRBV19	-	-	TRBJ1-5	CASSISGYSNQPQHF	TGTGCCAGTAGTATATCCGGCTATAGCAATCAGCCCCAGCATTTT
TRBV5-6	-	-	TRBJ2-5	CASSPAGGRWQETQYF	TGTGCCAGCAGCCCCGCCGGGGGGCGGTGGCAAGAGACCCAGTACTTC
TRBV5-4	-	TRBD1	TRBJ2-5	CASSPSDRVEETQYF	TGTGCCAGCAGCCCATCGGACAGGGTGGAGGAGACCCAGTACTTC
TRBV19	once	TRBD1	TRBJ2-7	CASSIARQGAWEQYF	TGTGCCAGTAGTATAGCCCGACAGGGGGCCTGGGAGCAGTACTTC
TRBV27	-	-	TRBJ2-2	CASSLLQGTSNTGELFF	TGTGCCAGCAGTTTATTACAGGGGACTTCGAACACCGGGGAGCTGTTTTTT
TRBV27	-	TRBD1	TRBJ1-1	CASRVGRGRSDTEAFF	TGTGCCAGCAGGGTTGGGAGGGGGCGATCGGACACTGAAGCTTTCTTT
TRBV9	-	TRBD1	TRBJ1-2	CASSAGTGPNYGYTF	TGTGCCAGCAGCGCCGGGACAGGACCTAACTATGGCTACACCTTC
TRBV29-1	-	-	TRBJ2-5	CSVEEVGDNQETQYF	TGCAGCGTTGAAGAGGTGGGGGACAACCAAGAGACCCAGTACTTC
TRBV2	many	TRBD2	TRBJ2-1	CASSEGLWNEQFF	TGTGCCAGCAGTGAGGGACTATGGAACGAGCAGTTCTTC
TRBV9	-	-	TRBJ1-5	CASSVGAGLNQPQHF	TGTGCCAGCAGCGTAGGGGCAGGATTGAATCAGCCCCAGCATTTT